This TCR beta chain originates from a study of T-cell reconstitution after alpha-beta-depleted transplantation in children. The table lists this clonotype with a few counts. Germline V gene lookup returns CDR1 SGHAT and CDR2 FQNNGV. The CDR3 sequence is 16 residues long. V lost 4 bases and J lost 6, with 19 bases in between. Unique molecular identifiers featured in how the TCRbeta library was prepared. Via MiXCR, TCRdb re-called the PCR reads, giving one row per CDR3 protein. This sample has 350,000 to 500,000 distinct CDR3 sequences; 43% occur once, and the top ten carry 27%. The clonotype comes from a girl aged 2 to 10 with aplastic anemia, due to receive a stem cell transplant. The sequenced sample was PBMCs, obtained before TCRalphabeta/CD19-depleted stem cell transplant. The chain recombines TRBV11-2 with TRBJ2-1; D may be TRBD2 (6 bases). The CDR3 DNA sequence: TGTGCCAGCAGCTCGCCCCGGGACTTTTTCTCCAATGAGCAGTTCTTC. This translates into CASSSPRDFFSNEQFF.